This TCR beta chain is from a study of cytomegalovirus exposure and HLA in healthy donors. Study at large: Among the approximately 400 genotyped donors, just over 80% were placed in the Caucasian-associated ancestry cluster.

Primers for the PCR totalled 60 Vbeta and 13 Jbeta. Measured with immunoSEQ multiplex PCR; TCRdb has only the in-frame clones, and not every one. The table has roughly 120,000 clones, 81% seen once. Germline CDR1 and CDR2: MNHEY and SMNVEV (reference sequence). V lost 5 bases, J lost 10 bases, and 7 bases stayed unmatched. This CDR3 is 14 amino acids long. The TCR comes from a woman aged 35 to 49 in good health and CMV-seronegative. The V gene is TRBV27, the J gene TRBJ2-2, with 10 bases lining up with TRBD2. The sample was PBMCs. CDR3: CASSPLAGVAELFF. The DNA for the CDR3 is TGTGCCAGCAGTCCCCTAGCGGGAGTTGCGGAGCTGTTTTTT.